What follows is one T cell receptor (beta chain) and its context. The target antigen is unknown. Germline assignment: CDR1 SGHTA and CDR2 FQGNSA. V was clipped by 2 bases and J by 4 bases, with 11 bases between them. This CDR3 is 15 amino acids long. This entry comes from a study of metastatic and nonmetastatic thyroid tumors. Looking at the study overall: Comparison of repertoires was carried out across blood and tumor or nodule tissue from malignant and benign thyroid patients.

TCRdb redid the clone calls on the PCR reads using MiXCR. This sample has 39,000 or so clones; about half occur once, and the top ten carry roughly a quarter. General study points: Versus benign nodules, malignant thyroid tumors reportedly had significantly higher TCR beta diversity, in blood and tumor.

Not a single patient had been given any form of treatment at any point before undergoing thyroid surgery. The material sequenced was tumor tissue. This rearrangement joins TRBV7-2 to TRBJ2-2; tentative D call: TRBD2 (5 bases). The clonotype was recovered from a male donor with papillary thyroid cancer or a benign thyroid nodule (not recorded which). Some clones in this sample may be carry-over from other donors' samples. The CDR3 DNA sequence: TGTGCCAGCAGCTTACAGCGGACCTCCACCGGGGAGCTGTTTTTT. Translated: CASSLQRTSTGELFF.